The entry below describes one TCR beta chain. What it recognizes is unknown. The data originate from a study of T cells after posttransplantation cyclophosphamide. Study-level points and caveats: Donor-recipient repertoire similarity was low at 1-2 months, rising over year one. Skin or GI-infiltrating T cells shared few TRB sequences with blood.

The CDR3 is made up of 17 amino acids. V was clipped by 2 bases and J by 5 bases; unmatched bases: 12. Germline lookup yields CDR1 SGHAT and CDR2 FQNNGV. The protocol was immunoSEQ multiplex PCR, while the TCRdb copy is restricted to in-frame clones and leaves out a portion. The top ten hold about 1.5% of the sample, which has some 9,200 clones, about 91% seen once. The sequence was obtained from an older woman in good health, CMV-negative, and a related stem cell transplant donor. The chain recombines TRBV11-2 with TRBJ2-5; 9 bases match TRBD2. Sequences were obtained from memory CD4+ T cells sorted from PBMCs. CDR3 residues: CASSLLSGGLRGETQYF. The CDR3 DNA reads TGTGCCAGCAGCTTACTTAGCGGGGGTCTGAGGGGGGAGACCCAGTACTTC. Full variable domain (missing parts from reference TRBV11-2 and TRBJ2-5): EAGVAQSPRYKIIEKRQSVAFWCNPISGHATLYWYQQILGQGPKLLIQFQNNGVVDDSQLPKDRFSAERLKGVDSTLKIQPAKLEDSAVYLCASSLLSGGLRGETQYFGPGTRLLVL.